These T cell receptor beta chains were read from a single sample in a study of identical twins. MiXCR, applied by TCRdb to the 5' RACE reads, yields one record per CDR3 protein. The profile shows 400,000 to 600,000 distinct CDR3 sequences, about a fifth of them singletons. A further study also used this sample, focusing on yellow fever vaccine responses in identical twins.

The specimen sequenced was CD4+ T cells sorted from blood. The origin of the receptors is a young woman in good health. Both conserved end residues are part of each CDR3. A D gene is named only where the DNA matches it firmly. Size is stated for part of the rows, as once, few or many counts, or as a class when the clone is expanded.

clone_size,v_call,j_call,d_call,cdr3_nt,cdr3_aa
few,TRBV6-5,TRBJ2-7,TRBD1,TGTGCCAGCAGTTTCAGACCGGGACAGGTCTACGAGCAGTACTTC,CASSFRPGQVYEQYF
few,TRBV6-1,TRBJ1-6,.,TGTGCCAGCAGTCCATCCTCCCTACCCCGGGCAGCCTATAATTCACCCCTCCACTTT,CASSPSSLPRAAYNSPLHF
few,TRBV12-3/TRBV12-4,TRBJ2-1,TRBD1,TGTGCCAGCAGTCCCAGACAGGGGGTCCGGAATGAGCAGTCCTTC,CASSPRQGVRNEQSF
.,TRBV20-1,TRBJ2-5,.,TGCGGAACAGGGACCCAAGAGACCCAGTACTTC,CGTGTQETQYF
.,TRBV15,TRBJ2-2,.,TGTGCCACCAGCAGGAGGGTAGGGGCGAACACCGGGGAGCTGTTTTTT,CATSRRVGANTGELFF
.,TRBV20-1,TRBJ1-1,TRBD1,TGCAGTGCTAGAGGACAGGGCGACACTGAAGCTTTCTTT,CSARGQGDTEAFF
.,TRBV20-1,TRBJ2-3,.,TGCAGTGCTTCCCGTTTCCGGAGCACAGATACGCAGTATTTT,CSASRFRSTDTQYF
.,TRBV5-5,TRBJ2-3,TRBD2,TGTGCCAGCAGCTTTAAAACTAGCGGAGACACAGATACGCAGTATTTT,CASSFKTSGDTDTQYF
.,TRBV5-1,TRBJ2-5,TRBD2,TGCGCCAGCAGCTCGGGACTAGATGAAGAGACCCAGTACTTC,CASSSGLDEETQYF
few,TRBV5-5,TRBJ2-1,TRBD1,TGTGCCAGCAGCTTGCGGCAGGGGGTCTCGAATGAGCAGTTCTTC,CASSLRQGVSNEQFF
.,TRBV2,TRBJ1-1,TRBD1,TGTGCCAGCAACCCACAGGGGGCGCTTACTGAAGCTTTCTTT,CASNPQGALTEAFF
.,TRBV5-5,TRBJ2-1,TRBD2,TGTGCCAGCAGAACCGGACTAGCGGGAAACAATGAGCAGTTCTTC,CASRTGLAGNNEQFF
.,TRBV29-1,TRBJ2-3,.,TGCAGCGTTGCAGACTACACAGATACGCAGTATTTT,CSVADYTDTQYF
many,TRBV12-3/TRBV12-4,TRBJ1-5,.,TGTGCCAGCAGTTTAAACCAGGGAAAGCAGCCCCAGCATTTT,CASSLNQGKQPQHF
few,TRBV24-1,TRBJ2-3,.,TGTGCCACCAGTGATCCACAGGGACGAGATACGCAGTATTTT,CATSDPQGRDTQYF
few,TRBV27,TRBJ2-5,.,TGTGCCAGCAGGAGTTTAGCCTCGGCAGAGACCCAGTACTTC,CASRSLASAETQYF